This T cell receptor (beta chain) was captured in a study of blood T cell repertoires in COVID-19. The CDR3 has 15 amino acids. Germline V gene data show CDR1 as LGHDT and CDR2 as YNNKEL (reference sequence). V was pared by 8 bases and J by 1 base, with 12 bases between. Original data processing: Reference gene primer amplification gave estimated nucleated cell counts. Repertoires were generated with immunoSEQ multiplex PCR, while TCRdb's copy carries only in-frame clones and drops some. V and J calls and clone size follow that table, whereas D and trimming were derived from the DNA. The table shows 100,000 to 120,000 clones, with roughly 87% occurring only once.

The receptor was isolated from a human donor in a cohort sampled during active COVID-19. The chain links TRBV3-1 (or the pseudogene TRBV3-2) to TRBJ2-6, with D tentatively TRBD1 (6 bases). The sequenced material came from peripheral blood. CDR3 in amino acids: CASGGSSSGANVLTF. The CDR3, as DNA: TGTGCCAGCGGGGGCAGTTCATCTGGGGCCAACGTCCTGACTTTC.